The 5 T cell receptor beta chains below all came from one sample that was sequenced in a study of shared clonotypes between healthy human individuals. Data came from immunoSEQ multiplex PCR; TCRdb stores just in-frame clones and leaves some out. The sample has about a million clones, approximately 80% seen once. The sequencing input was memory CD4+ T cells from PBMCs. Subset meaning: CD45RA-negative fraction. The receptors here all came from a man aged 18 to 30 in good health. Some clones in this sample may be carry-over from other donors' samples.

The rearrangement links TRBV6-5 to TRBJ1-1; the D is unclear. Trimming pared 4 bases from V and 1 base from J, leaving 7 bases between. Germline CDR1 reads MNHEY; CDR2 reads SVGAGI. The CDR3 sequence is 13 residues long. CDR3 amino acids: CASSLGRNTEAFF. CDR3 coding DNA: TGTGCCAGCAGTTTGGGCCGGAACACTGAAGCTTTCTTT.

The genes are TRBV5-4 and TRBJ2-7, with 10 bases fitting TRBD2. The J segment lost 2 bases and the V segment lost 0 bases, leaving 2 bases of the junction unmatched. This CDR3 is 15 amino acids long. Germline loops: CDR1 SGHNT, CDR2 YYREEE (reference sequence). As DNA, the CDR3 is TGTGCCAGCAGCTTGGTAAGCGGGAGGGCCTACGAGCAGTACTTC. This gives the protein CASSLVSGRAYEQYF. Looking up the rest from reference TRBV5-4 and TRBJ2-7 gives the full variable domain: ETGVTQSPTHLIKTRGQQVTLRCSSQSGHNTVSWYQQALGQGPQFIFQYYREEENGRGNFPPRFSGLQFPNYSSELNVNALELDDSALYLCASSLVSGRAYEQYFGPGTRLTVT.

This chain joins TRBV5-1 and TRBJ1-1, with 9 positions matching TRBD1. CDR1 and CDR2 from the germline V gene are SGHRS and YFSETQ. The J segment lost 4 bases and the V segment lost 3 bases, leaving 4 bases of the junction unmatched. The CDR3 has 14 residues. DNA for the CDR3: TGCGCCAGCAGCTGGGGACAGGGTGTCACTGAAGCTTTCTTT. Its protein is CASSWGQGVTEAFF.

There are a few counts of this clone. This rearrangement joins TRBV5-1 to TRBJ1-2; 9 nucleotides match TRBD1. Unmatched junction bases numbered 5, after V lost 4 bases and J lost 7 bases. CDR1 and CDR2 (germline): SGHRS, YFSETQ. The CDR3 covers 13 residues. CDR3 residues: CASSAGTGIGYTF. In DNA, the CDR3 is TGCGCCAGCAGCGCCGGGACAGGGATTGGCTACACCTTC.

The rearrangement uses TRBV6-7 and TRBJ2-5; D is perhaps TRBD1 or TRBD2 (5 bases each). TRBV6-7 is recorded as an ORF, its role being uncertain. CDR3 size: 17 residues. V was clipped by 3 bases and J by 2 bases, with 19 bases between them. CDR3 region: CASSYWDLLRSQETQYF. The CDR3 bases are TGTGCCAGCAGTTATTGGGACCTTCTCAGGTCACAAGAGACCCAGTACTTC.